A selection of T cell receptor beta chains follows, all from one sample in a study of shared clonotypes between healthy human individuals. TCRdb keeps only in-frame clones here, not all; method: immunoSEQ multiplex PCR. The profile shows about 2.3 million clones, 80% to 95% of them singletons. The sample taken for sequencing was naive CD4+ T cells from PBMCs. Receptors originate from a man aged 18 to 35 in good health. Some clones in this sample may be carry-over from other donors' samples. Both conserved end residues are part of each CDR3.

J gene | V gene | CDR3 protein
. | TRBV10-3 | CASSLGTSLYEQYF
TRBJ1-4 | TRBV28 | CASSFSGTAEKLFF
TRBJ2-2 | TRBV7-2 | CASSLNRAGELFF
TRBJ2-5 | TRBV7-2 | CASSRGVTETQYF
TRBJ1-4 | TRBV5-6 | CASSLASGATNEKLFF
TRBJ2-5 | TRBV5-1 | CASSLALQGGSYQETQYF
TRBJ1-5 | TRBV6-1 | CASSGRDGYSNQPQHF
TRBJ2-3 | TRBV4-1 | CASSPTGLPTSGSTDTQYF
TRBJ1-4 | TRBV6-4 | CASRPIQGFNEKLFF
TRBJ2-5 | TRBV7-6 | CASSLVRLSGETQYF
TRBJ1-1 | TRBV6-6 | CASSHLGVEAFF
TRBJ2-3 | TRBV15 | CATSRDRTAGTSGRDTQYF
TRBJ2-7 | TRBV7-9 | CASSIGLAVYEQYF
TRBJ2-5 | TRBV9 | CASSGGLAGGPETQYF
TRBJ2-3 | TRBV25-1 | CASRGTSGSTDTQYF
TRBJ2-5 | TRBV5-8 | CASSLDGSWTQYF
TRBJ1-1 | TRBV7-9 | CASSTYRGDEAFF
TRBJ1-1 | TRBV5-1 | CASSHGQVNTEAFF
TRBJ1-1 | TRBV7-7 | CASSLEFGTEAFF
TRBJ1-4 | TRBV5-6 | CASSFGEVNEKLFF
TRBJ1-5 | TRBV19 | CASSRDVTESQPQHF
TRBJ2-7 | TRBV7-8 | CASSLGSIGLAGSHEQYF
TRBJ2-1 | TRBV9 | CASSTSGSFYNEQFF
TRBJ2-2 | TRBV7-3 | CASSLMTTNTGELFF
TRBJ2-3 | TRBV7-3 | CASSLTGVSTDTQYF
TRBJ2-1 | TRBV5-4 | CASSLPPSGASNEQFF
TRBJ1-2 | TRBV18 | CASSPTGAYGYTF
TRBJ2-7 | TRBV18 | CASSTNVGGLTYEQYF
TRBJ1-2 | TRBV10-3 | CAISANPTGAYGYTF
TRBJ1-2 | TRBV28 | CASSLGTGVNGYTF
TRBJ2-5 | TRBV7-3 | CASSPGTGETQYF
TRBJ2-2 | TRBV5-1 | CASSFQGDTGELFF
TRBJ1-1 | TRBV11-1 | CASSLDQGSTEAFF
TRBJ2-3 | TRBV28 | CASSLVKGHLTDTQYF
TRBJ1-4 | TRBV7-6 | CASSITREKLFF
TRBJ2-1 | TRBV7-2 | CASSWAPSTSFNEQFF
TRBJ2-1 | TRBV5-4 | CASSRTGNSYNEQFF
TRBJ1-2 | TRBV5-4 | CASSLDRGSYGYTF
TRBJ2-5 | TRBV5-1 | CASSFLAEETQYF
TRBJ1-6 | TRBV6-1 | CASSAFPWTGGNSPLHF
TRBJ2-3 | TRBV5-4 | CASSSQASGPDTQYF
TRBJ1-3 | TRBV29-1 | CSVGLQWSSGNTIYF
TRBJ1-2 | TRBV19 | CASIISAGAYGYTF
TRBJ2-1 | TRBV5-1 | CASSFGLAGYNEQFF
TRBJ1-2 | TRBV11-3 | CASSFPEPGQGRSGYTF
TRBJ2-7 | TRBV7-9 | CASSTSGTFYEQYF
TRBJ2-5 | TRBV5-1 | CASSLQGAQETQYF
TRBJ2-5 | TRBV6-5 | CASSYRLAAETQYF
TRBJ2-7 | TRBV11-3 | CASSLGHLGGEQYF
TRBJ2-5 | TRBV5-4 | CASSLGGRETQYF
TRBJ2-7 | TRBV10-3 | CAIRTGGSPEGEQYF
TRBJ1-1 | TRBV10-3 | CAISESWGDTEAFF
TRBJ2-7 | TRBV5-4 | CATCDPDRGLYEQYF
TRBJ1-4 | TRBV2 | CASSGQKPTNEKLFF
TRBJ2-1 | TRBV7-9 | CASSTGTSGSSYNEQFF
TRBJ1-2 | TRBV6-5 | CASSYLRNYGYTF
TRBJ2-5 | TRBV2 | CASSEGGTSYETQYF
TRBJ2-3 | TRBV5-1 | CASSRPGQGSQDTQYF
TRBJ1-2 | TRBV19 | CASSGRAGRNGYTF